A single sample is the source of the 9 T cell receptor beta chains below, sequenced in a study of CD4 T cells in relation to SARS-CoV-2 and coronaviruses (dated by TCRdb to the early 2020s). The library was prepared using the immunoSEQ multiplex PCR assay. TCRdb took this table from immuneACCESS and kept in-frame rearrangements with V and J called. Such tables lack part of the clones; where checked against another copy, unresolved V genes explain under half of the gap, and the rest is unexplained. This sample holds some 29,000 clones; 74% were observed only once. Approximately 24% of the sample goes to the ten largest clones. No antigen has been identified for these receptors. CD4+ T cells from unexposed donors were collected before the COVID-19 pandemic (2011-2018). Following 10 days of culture, the EasySep CD4+ T cell isolation kit was used to isolate CD4+ T cells. The sequencing input was CD4+ T cells from PBMCs, cultured in vitro. These TCRs come from a human donor in good health.

This clone occurred a few times. V is TRBV7-2 and J is TRBJ2-2; weak D call: TRBD1 (6 bases). The CDR3 loop spans 15 amino acids. Germline CDR1 is SGHTA and CDR2 is FQGNSA. V was trimmed by 5 bases and J by 1 base, leaving 11 bases between them. The CDR3 DNA sequence: TGTGCCAGCAGCGTGGACAGTATGAACACCGGGGAGCTGTTTTTT. Residues: CASSVDSMNTGELFF.

The chain links TRBV6-5 to TRBJ1-3; D is unresolved. The CDR3 spans 13 residues. CDR1 is MNHEY and CDR2 is SVGAGI in the germline V gene. Trimming removed 6 bases from V and 4 bases from J, with 10 bases in between. CDR3 DNA: TGTGCCAGCAGCAAAAACGAGGGAAACACCATATATTTT. This gives the protein CASSKNEGNTIYF.

The chain's CDR3 is CSVEYSLGATEAFF. Written as DNA, the CDR3 is TGCAGCGTTGAATATAGTCTCGGGGCCACTGAAGCTTTCTTT. The rearrangement links TRBV29-1 to TRBJ1-1; TRBD1 is a possible D gene (5 bases). The V and J ends lost 2 bases and 4 bases respectively, with 14 bases between them. Germline loops: CDR1 SQVTM, CDR2 ANQGSEA. The CDR3 extends over 14 amino acids. Full variable domain (rest looked up from reference TRBV29-1 and TRBJ1-1): SAVISQKPSRDICQRGTSLTIQCQVDSQVTMMFWYRQQPGQSLTLIATANQGSEATYESGFVIDKFPISRPNLTFSTLTVSNMSPEDSSIYLCSVEYSLGATEAFFGQGTRLTVV.

The chain has TRBV11-2 and TRBJ2-3; 9 positions agree with TRBD2. Per the germline V gene, CDR1 is SGHAT and CDR2 is FQNNGV. CDR3 length: 18 residues. J lost 0 bases, V lost 3 bases, and 10 bases had no gene match. Here the CDR3 reads CASSFRAGGDTSTDTQYF. The CDR3 DNA reads as TGTGCCAGCAGCTTTAGGGCGGGGGGGGACACTAGCACAGATACGCAGTATTTT.

The CDR3 nucleotides read TGTGCCAGCAGGGGAGCAGGGGCTCCTGAAAAACTGTTTTTT. Amino acids: CASRGAGAPEKLFF. The genes are TRBV6-5 and TRBJ1-4; D perhaps matches TRBD1 (6 bases). Germline V lookup: CDR1 MNHEY, CDR2 SVGAGI. The V gene lost 6 bases and the J gene lost 7 bases, with 15 bases spanning the gap. CDR3 length: 14 residues.

J is TRBJ2-4 and V is TRBV7-9; TRBD2 aligns across 8 bases. CDR1 is SEHNR, CDR2 FQNEAQ, per germline (reference sequence). The CDR3 sequence is 18 residues long. The V segment lost 6 bases and the J segment 0 bases; nucleotides outside the gene matches: 13. The CDR3 is CASRRGGGRFLAKNIQYF. In nucleotides, the CDR3 is TGTGCCAGCAGAAGGGGCGGGGGGCGGTTCTTAGCCAAAAACATTCAGTACTTC.

V is TRBV7-8 and J is TRBJ1-1, with unresolved D. The CDR3 sequence is 14 residues long. CDR1 is SGHVS and CDR2 is FQNEAQ in the germline V gene. Deletions cut 5 bases from V and 3 bases from J, with 13 bases between. CDR3 nucleotide sequence: TGTGCCAGCAGCACTGGGAGCCCGTACACTGAAGCTTTCTTT. It translates to CASSTGSPYTEAFF.

The rearrangement links TRBV5-1 to TRBJ2-7, with D uncertain. Trimming took off 2 bases at V and 3 bases at J, with 9 bases between the two ends. The germline gives CDR1 SGHRS, CDR2 YFSETQ. The CDR3 totals 13 residues. The CDR3 nucleotides are TGCGCCAGCAGCTTAGAGAGGATCTACGAGCAGTACTTC. This encodes CASSLERIYEQYF.

This chain joins TRBV9 and TRBJ1-4, with 8 bases identical to TRBD1. CDR3 length: 16 residues. The V gene end was trimmed by 3 bases and the J gene end by 8 bases; junction bases not matched to a gene: 12. Germline V gene lookup returns CDR1 SGDLS and CDR2 YYNGEE. The CDR3, as DNA: TGTGCCAGCAGCGGGGGCCAGGGGGCCCTCCGGGAAAAACTGTTTTTT. Translation: CASSGGQGALREKLFF. The variable domain in full, with the rest retrieved from reference TRBV9 and TRBJ1-4, is DSGVTQTPKHLITATGQRVTLRCSPRSGDLSVYWYQQSLDQGLQFLIQYYNGEERAKGNILERFSAQQFPDLHSELNLSSLELGDSALYFCASSGGQGALREKLFFGSGTQLSVL.